Reported below is one TCR beta chain. The protocol was immunoSEQ multiplex PCR, while the TCRdb copy is restricted to in-frame clones and leaves out a portion. The sample contains roughly 100,000 clones, roughly four fifths of which appear only once. This CDR3 comprises 13 residues. Germline lookup yields CDR1 MNHNY and CDR2 SVGAGI (reference sequence). Trimming removed 10 bases at V and 1 base at J, with 13 bases between. The sample belongs to a study of T cell clones after liver transplantation. The overall study: TCRbeta sequencing after a pre-transplant mixed lymphocyte reaction identified graft-donor-reactive clones, later tracked in post-transplant blood.

The sequenced sample was CD4+ T cells from blood, obtained around 50 months after liver transplant. This TCR was sampled from a human patient who received a liver transplant. Some T cells may originate from the graft donor. The chain joins TRBV6-6 to TRBJ1-1; no firm D call. The CDR3 loop is CATLADSNTEAFF. The CDR3 coding sequence is TGTGCCACCTTAGCGGATTCGAACACTGAAGCTTTCTTT.